Shown below are 2 T cell receptor beta chains from a single sample sequenced in a study of blood T cells in healthy people across ages (dated by TCRdb to the mid-2010s). The library was made by 5' RACE. The listed sequencing device is Illumina HiSeq 2500. A second PCR of roughly 7 to 11 cycles was performed with a sample-barcoded 5' primer and a J-beta primer mix. Through fastp at Q25 and MiXCR, TCRdb rebuilt clones from the public reads, retaining in-frame beta chains. Under each unique CDR3 protein, matching rows form one entry showing the most common genes and DNA. Recorded for this sample are 980,000 or so distinct CDR3 sequences; 48% of them occurred a single time. The ten top clones hold roughly an eighth of the sample. Sequencing input: blood. Receptors were obtained from a man between 25 and 39 years old in good health.

V gene TRBV4-3 combines with J gene TRBJ1-6; 7 bases are shared with TRBD1. The germline V gene has CDR1 LGHNA and CDR2 YSLEER. Trimming took 5 bases from V and 6 from J; bases not matched to a gene: 1. This CDR3 spans 13 amino acids. Here the CDR3 DNA reads TGCGCCAGCAGCGGGGACAGTAATTCACCCCTCCACTTT. Its translation is CASSGDSNSPLHF.

This clonotype was detected a few times. The genes are TRBV7-8 and TRBJ2-1, with 7 bases lining up with TRBD2. Germline CDR1 reads SGHVS; CDR2 reads FQNEAQ. The V gene end was trimmed by 5 bases and the J gene end by 8 bases; junction bases not matched to a gene: 12. This CDR3 has 15 amino acids. This chain's CDR3 is CASSDRRAGRDEQFF. The CDR3 nucleotides are TGTGCCAGCAGCGACAGACGAGCGGGGAGGGATGAGCAGTTCTTC.